This TCR beta chain was obtained from a study of control samples from healthy donors and cancer patients (dated by TCRdb to 2020 to 2022). Details on this clone: Its antigen is currently not known. Base qualities are not provided; no much larger clone lies one nucleotide away.

The germline V gene specifies MGHDK as CDR1 and SYGVNS as CDR2. A distance of 10 bases separates the germline ends of V and J, which lose 3 bases and 7 bases respectively. Spanning cysteine to phenylalanine, the CDR3 consists of 13 amino acids. Just CDR3 DNA is preserved here, 39 bases in frame from base 1. Library construction relied on the immunoSEQ multiplex PCR assay. As stored in TCRdb, this immuneACCESS dataset retains in-frame rearrangements with V and J assigned. A fraction of the clones does not appear; measured against another copy, unresolved V genes explain less than half of the discrepancy, and the remainder lacks a known reason. The sample table holds about 130,000 clones, of which approximately 92% were seen once. Around 5.1% of the sample is held by the ten biggest clonotypes.

The chain is encoded by TRBV25-1 joined to TRBJ1-5, with no confident D gene call. This receptor was obtained from a man between 18 and 35 years old in good health. Input material: blood. The CDR3 region reads CASSDQDGQPQHF. The sequence in DNA is TGTGCCAGCAGTGACCAAGACGGGCAGCCCCAGCATTTT.